The 8 T cell receptor beta chains below come from one sample, sequenced in a study of T-cell memory formation after mild COVID-19. TCRdb used MiXCR to reprocess the 5' RACE reads, holding one entry per CDR3 protein. The sample yields around 320,000 distinct CDR3 sequences, 25% to 30% seen once. Source material: PBMCs or a T cell subset sorted from them (not recorded which). These receptors were collected from an adult woman who had mild COVID-19 (a few samples of this study predate the infection). Cell type and time point are not known.

This chain joins TRBV7-8 and TRBJ2-7; 8 bases are a match to TRBD2. CDR3 size: 16 residues. CDR1 and CDR2 (germline): SGHVS, FQNEAQ. The trim removed 1 base at V and 0 bases at J, leaving 5 bases unmatched. The CDR3 protein is CASSLDGGTSSYEQYF. The CDR3 DNA sequence: TGTGCCAGCAGCTTAGACGGAGGGACTAGCTCCTACGAGCAGTACTTC.

This clonotype was picked up many times. The chain uses TRBV7-2 and TRBJ2-3; D not resolved. The germline V gene has CDR1 SGHTA and CDR2 FQGNSA. The V end lost 5 bases, the J end lost 0 bases, and 3 bases lay between the germline ends. CDR3 length: 12 residues. The DNA for the CDR3 is TGTGCCAGCAGCGAGAGCACAGATACGCAGTATTTT. It specifies CASSESTDTQYF.

The chain links TRBV25-1 to TRBJ2-1; D might be TRBD2 (6 bases). CDR1 is MGHDK, CDR2 SYGVNS, per germline. The CDR3 runs to 11 residues. V lost 6 bases, J lost 8 bases, and 8 bases lay in between. The CDR3 spells CASRIADEQFF. DNA of the CDR3: TGTGCCAGCAGGATAGCGGATGAGCAGTTCTTC. The whole variable domain, remainder taken from reference TRBV25-1 and TRBJ2-1, is EADIYQTPRYLVIGTGKKITLECSQTMGHDKMYWYQQDPGMELHLIHYSYGVNSTEKGDLSSESTVSRIRTEHFPLTLESARPSHTSQYLCASRIADEQFFGPGTRLTVL.

The V and J genes are TRBV7-2 and TRBJ1-2, with a weak D call TRBD1 (5 bases). Trimming left V 6 bases short and J 4 bases short, with 12 bases between. This CDR3 has 13 amino acids. CDR1 and CDR2 from the germline V gene are SGHTA and FQGNSA. The CDR3 protein is CASRPGGIYGYTF. CDR3 DNA sequence: TGTGCCAGCAGGCCGGGGGGGATCTATGGCTACACCTTC.

DNA for the CDR3: TGTGCCACCAGCACTGGACTAGCGTTCGGGGGCACCGGGGAGCTGTTTTTT. Translation gives CATSTGLAFGGTGELFF. V usage is TRBV15 and J usage is TRBJ2-2, with TRBD2 matching 9 bases. The CDR3 is 17 amino acids. With 4 bases clipped from V and 4 bases from J, the junction kept 10 bases outside the gene matches. From germline, CDR1 is LNHNV and CDR2 YYDKDF (reference sequence). The full variable domain, completed using reference TRBV15 and TRBJ2-2, is DAMVIQNPRYQVTQFGKPVTLSCSQTLNHNVMYWYQQKSSQAPKLLFHYYDKDFNNEADTPDNFQSRRPNTSFCFLDIRSPGLGDTAMYLCATSTGLAFGGTGELFFGEGSRLTVL.

The chain joins TRBV6-5 to TRBJ1-5; D gene unclear. In germline, CDR1 is MNHEY, CDR2 SVGAGI. The CDR3 has 14 amino acids. V lost 5 bases and J lost 7, with 15 bases in between. The CDR3 nucleotides are TGTGCCAGCAGTCCTTGGAGGGAAGGGCAGCCCCAGCATTTT. It is translated as CASSPWREGQPQHF.

This clonotype was seen a handful of times. V and J are TRBV11-2 and TRBJ2-7; D gene ambiguous. Germline lookup yields CDR1 SGHAT and CDR2 FQNNGV. Trimming removed 3 bases at V and 1 base at J, with 7 bases between. This CDR3 has 13 residues. CDR3 loop: CASSFGLSYEQYF. The DNA for the CDR3 is TGTGCCAGCAGCTTTGGCTTATCCTACGAGCAGTACTTC.

The rearrangement uses TRBV7-9 and TRBJ2-7, with 8 positions matching TRBD2. Germline CDR1 SEHNR, CDR2 FQNEAQ (reference sequence). The junction had 7 bases not matched to a gene; V was cut back by 1 base and J by 5 bases. The CDR3 has 15 residues. The CDR3 reads CASSLGLAGRDEQYF. The CDR3 DNA reads as TGTGCCAGCAGCTTAGGCTTAGCGGGACGCGACGAGCAGTACTTC.